These 13 T cell receptor beta chains were sequenced from one sample in a study of tumor-infiltrating lymphocytes in primary liver carcinoma. Co-extracting RNA and DNA was done with about 20-33 mg of unsorted bulk tissue as input. A constant-region primer primed TCR beta cDNA synthesis from about 490 ng of total RNA. Construction of TCR beta libraries relied on three successive nested multiplex PCR rounds employing slightly modified ARM-PCR. Forward primers for TRBV1-TRBV30 and a C-beta reverse primer served the first two PCR rounds, at around 11 cycles each. TCRdb independently ran MiXCR on the multiplex PCR reads; one entry per CDR3 protein. This table has more than 95,000 distinct CDR3 sequences, 55% to 75% appearing once. Sequencing was done on a sample of liver tumor tissue from sampling region 3. As to subset: tumor region T3, left-lateral pole. Every receptor here comes from a woman aged 55-69 years with primary liver carcinoma and hepatitis B virus infection.

In this sample, this clonotype turned up many times. The chain employs TRBV7-9 and TRBJ2-5; 15 nucleotides match TRBD2. CDR1 is SEHNR and CDR2 is FQNEAQ in the germline V gene (reference sequence). The trim removed 4 bases at V and 2 bases at J, leaving 14 bases unmatched. CDR3 length: 20 residues. The CDR3 bases are TGTGCCAGCAGCTCAGGACGGACTAGCGGGAGGGCCGAACTACAAGAGACCCAGTACTTC. This translates into CASSSGRTSGRAELQETQYF.

The CDR3 spells CASSSGIVGANVLTF. In DNA, the CDR3 is TGTGCCAGCAGTTCCGGGATAGTTGGGGCCAACGTCCTGACTTTC. The rearrangement joins TRBV12-3 or TRBV12-4 to TRBJ2-6; the D gene is possibly TRBD2 (5 bases). The CDR3 consists of 15 residues. Trimming shortened V by 4 bases and J by 3 bases, and 10 bases separated the two germline ends.

This clonotype was observed a handful of times. The gene calls are TRBV2 and TRBJ2-7, with D tentatively TRBD1 or TRBD2 (5 bases each). The CDR3 sequence is 12 residues long. CDR1 is SNHLY, CDR2 FYNNEI, per germline. Trimming pared 3 bases from V and 7 bases from J, leaving 10 bases between. CDR3 sequence: CASSDQGREQYF. For the CDR3, the DNA is TGTGCCAGCAGTGATCAGGGACGGGAGCAGTACTTC. Full variable domain (remainder filled in from reference TRBV2 and TRBJ2-7): EPEVTQTPSHQVTQMGQEVILRCVPISNHLYFYWYRQILGQKVEFLVSFYNNEISEKSEIFDDQFSVERPDGSNFTLKIRSTKLEDSAMYFCASSDQGREQYFGPGTRLTVT.

Remarks on this clonotype: Since a much larger clone is just one base distant, this may be a read error. The gene calls are TRBV7-9 and TRBJ2-1; tentative D call: TRBD2 (5 bases). Germline loops: CDR1 SEHNR, CDR2 FQNEAQ (reference sequence). The CDR3 length is 13 residues. V was clipped by 9 bases and J by 12 bases, with 21 bases between them. CDR3 residues: CARIQRDMGRQFF. CDR3 bases: TGTGCCAGGATACAGAGGGATATGGGCAGGCAGTTCTTC. The variable domain in full, with the rest retrieved from reference TRBV7-9 and TRBJ2-1, is DTGVSQNPRHKITKRGQNVTFRCDPISEHNRLYWYRQTLGQGPEFLTYFQNEAQLEKSRLLSDRFSAERPKGSFSTLEIQRTEQGDSAMYLCARIQRDMGRQFFGPGTRLTVL.

A remark on this clonotype: One junction end does not reproduce the germline sequence, and a read error may be involved. This chain connects TRBV4-1 to TRBJ1-2; 9 positions agree with TRBD1. The CDR3 has 16 amino acids. Germline V CDR1 and CDR2: MGHRA, YSYEKL. The CDR3, as DNA: TGCGCCTGCAGCCGAGATAGAGACAGGGGGAACTATGGCTACACCTTC. It specifies CACSRDRDRGNYGYTF.

In this sample, this clonotype is medium-sized (0.01 to 0.1%). V and J are TRBV4-2 and TRBJ2-3, with 7 positions matching TRBD2. This CDR3 region has 16 residues. Unmatched junction bases numbered 7, after V lost 0 bases and J lost 4 bases. Germline loops: CDR1 LGHNA, CDR2 YNFKEQ. The CDR3 DNA follows: TGTGCCAGCAGCCAAGATATGGCGGGAGAGGCAGATACGCAGTATTTT. Its protein product is CASSQDMAGEADTQYF.

This clonotype was found many times. The gene calls are TRBV30 and TRBJ1-5, with D tentatively TRBD1 (5 bases). The CDR3 has 12 residues. CDR1 GTSNPN and CDR2 SVGIG come from the germline V gene (reference sequence). V lost 3 bases and J lost 6, with 9 bases in between. CDR3 sequence reads: CAWSQGGQPQHF. The CDR3 DNA follows: TGTGCCTGGAGCCAGGGCGGTCAGCCCCAGCATTTT.

Points on this clonotype: Just one base apart from a much larger clone, this may be a read error. This chain joins TRBV6-1 and TRBJ1-4; D call uncertain. This CDR3 has 13 amino acids. Germline-derived CDR1 and CDR2 are MNHNS and SASEGT. Trimming pared 2 bases from V and 5 bases from J, leaving 6 bases between. CDR3 residues: CASSEFRNEKLFF. The CDR3 DNA reads TGTGCCAGCAGTGAATTCAGGAATGAAAAACTGTTTTTT.

Details on this clonotype: A read error is possible here, since a much larger clone lies one base away. The CDR3 carries no conserved terminal phenylalanine or tryptophan, so it likely arises from a read error. The rearrangement links TRBV29-1 to TRBJ2-5, with D perhaps given as TRBD1 or TRBD2 (5 bases each). V was cut by 6 bases and J by 6 bases, with 8 bases left in between. CDR3 length: 10 amino acids. CDR1 SQVTM and CDR2 ANQGSEA come from the germline V gene. CDR3 coding DNA: TGCAGCGTCGGGACCAAGACCCAGTACTCC. Protein: CSVGTKTQYS.

V gene TRBV7-9 combines with J gene TRBJ1-1; weak D call: TRBD1 (6 bases). The CDR3 totals 14 residues. Per the germline V gene, CDR1 is SEHNR and CDR2 is FQNEAQ (reference sequence). The CDR3: CVSSWDTTNTEAFF. The CDR3, as DNA: TGTGTAAGCAGCTGGGACACAACCAACACTGAAGCTTTCTTT.

Concerning this clonotype: This sequence may be a read error, since a much larger clone differs from it by one base. The chain links TRBV7-8 to TRBJ2-5; 9 nucleotides agree with TRBD1. The CDR3 contains 14 residues. Germline V lookup: CDR1 SGHVS, CDR2 FQNEAQ. With V trimmed by 5 bases and J by 13 bases, 14 bases remained unmatched. This CDR3 reads CASSPSRQGVFSYF. The CDR3, as DNA: TGTGCCAGCAGCCCATCGAGACAGGGGGTGTTCTCGTACTTC.

On this clonotype itself: The conserved phenylalanine or tryptophan is not found at the CDR3 terminus, so this likely reflects a read error. This chain joins TRBV7-9 and TRBJ2-5, with 11 bases that match TRBD2. Germline CDR1 SEHNR, CDR2 FQNEAQ (reference sequence). With 4 bases clipped from V and 7 bases from J, the junction kept 11 bases outside the gene matches. The CDR3 sequence is 16 residues long. The chain's CDR3 is CASSSSIAGGKGTQYY. CDR3 bases: TGTGCCAGCAGCTCATCCATAGCGGGAGGGAAAGGGACCCAGTACTAC.

The chain links TRBV11-3 to TRBJ2-7; the D gene could be TRBD1 or TRBD2 (5 bases each). Trimming left V 5 bases short and J 2 bases short, with 22 bases between. The germline gives CDR1 SGHNT, CDR2 YENEEA. This CDR3 comprises 17 residues. The CDR3 DNA reads TGTGCCAGCAGCCAGGGCCGAGCGGAATTAGGTACCTACGAGCAGTACTTC. Protein: CASSQGRAELGTYEQYF.